These T cell receptor beta chains were read from a single sample in a study of blood T cell repertoires in COVID-19. Sequencing was performed with immunoSEQ multiplex PCR; in TCRdb, only in-frame clones are kept and a portion is missing. The profile shows hundreds of thousands of clones, 80% to 90% of them singletons. Sequenced material: PBMCs or T cells enriched from blood (not recorded which). Receptor source: a man aged 25-45 years who had recovered from COVID-19. The CDR3 runs from the conserved cysteine through the conserved F or W. D genes are given only for firm matches. Clone size appears in some rows only: once, few, many, or a class for an expanded clone.

TRBJ1-5	TRBV6-5	NA	NA	CASRSESRSNQPQHF	TGTGCCAGCAGATCCGAAAGTCGGAGCAATCAGCCCCAGCATTTT
TRBJ2-7	TRBV9	TRBD2	NA	CASSVGLTAGENEQYF	TGTGCCAGCAGCGTAGGTCTTACGGCGGGAGAGAACGAGCAGTACTTC
TRBJ2-1	TRBV29-1	NA	NA	CSVSSSYNEQFF	TGCAGCGTCTCGAGCTCCTACAATGAGCAGTTCTTC
TRBJ2-2	TRBV9	NA	NA	CASSQERYRATGELFF	TGTGCCAGCAGCCAAGAAAGATACAGGGCCACCGGGGAGCTGTTTTTT
TRBJ1-1	TRBV10-3	NA	NA	CAISGVQGLTEAFF	TGTGCCATCAGCGGGGTACAGGGCTTGACTGAAGCTTTCTTT
TRBJ2-3	TRBV25-1	TRBD2	NA	CASSDAQRGYTDTQYF	TGTGCCAGCAGTGATGCCCAGCGGGGATACACAGATACGCAGTATTTT
TRBJ2-1	TRBV6-5	TRBD2	NA	CASSSTSGLSNNEQFF	TGTGCCAGCAGTTCCACTAGCGGCCTTAGTAACAATGAGCAGTTCTTC
TRBJ2-3	TRBV23-1	NA	NA	CASSRASFSTDTQYF	TGCGCCAGCAGTCGCGCGAGTTTTAGCACAGATACGCAGTATTTT
TRBJ2-1	TRBV19	TRBD2	NA	CASSRGLAGGIEQFF	TGTGCCAGTAGTAGAGGACTAGCGGGAGGGATTGAGCAGTTCTTC
TRBJ2-1	TRBV6-5	NA	NA	CATWRDNEQFF	TGTGCCACCTGGAGGGACAATGAGCAGTTCTTC
TRBJ2-1	TRBV6-4	TRBD2	NA	CASSESTSGSGYEQFF	TGTGCCAGCAGCGAGTCCACTAGCGGGAGTGGATATGAGCAGTTCTTC
TRBJ2-7	TRBV27	NA	NA	CASAPASGDSYEQYF	TGTGCCAGCGCCCCAGCGTCGGGGGACTCCTACGAGCAGTACTTC
TRBJ1-4	TRBV5-6	TRBD1	NA	CASSFAGQGANEKLFF	TGTGCCAGCAGCTTCGCGGGACAGGGGGCTAATGAAAAACTGTTTTTT
TRBJ2-2	TRBV6-6	NA	NA	CASSPRGTHGGELFF	TGTGCCAGCAGTCCCCGAGGCACCCACGGCGGGGAGCTGTTTTTT
TRBJ1-2	TRBV6-5	NA	NA	CASRGAGNYGYTF	TGTGCCAGCAGGGGGGCAGGGAACTATGGCTACACCTTC
TRBJ2-7	TRBV5-1	TRBD2	NA	CASSFGEGSSDEQYF	TGCGCCAGCAGCTTTGGGGAGGGTTCAAGTGACGAGCAGTACTTC
TRBJ1-2	TRBV5-1	NA	NA	CASSPAEGTSGYTF	TGCGCCAGCAGCCCCGCCGAGGGAACGAGTGGCTACACCTTC
TRBJ2-3	TRBV30	TRBD2	NA	CAWSLTSVPTQYF	TGTGCCTGGAGCCTAACTAGCGTGCCTACGCAGTATTTT
TRBJ1-1	TRBV7-9	NA	NA	CASSLGQGTRGTEAFF	TGTGCCAGCAGCTTAGGGCAGGGGACTAGAGGGACTGAAGCTTTCTTT
TRBJ2-7	TRBV19	NA	NA	CASSISNKRLESVEQYF	TGTGCCAGTAGTATTAGTAACAAAAGACTGGAGTCGGTCGAGCAGTACTTC
TRBJ2-7	TRBV12-3/TRBV12-4	NA	NA	CASSFDFYEQYF	TGTGCCAGCAGTTTCGACTTCTACGAGCAGTACTTC
TRBJ2-1	TRBV7-6	TRBD1	NA	CASSLDRAYEQFF	TGTGCCAGCAGCCTGGACAGGGCCTATGAGCAGTTCTTC
TRBJ2-1	TRBV11-2	TRBD2	few	CASSLMGLAKYNEQFF	TGTGCCAGCAGCTTAATGGGACTAGCGAAATACAATGAGCAGTTCTTC
TRBJ2-2	TRBV7-3	NA	few	CASSLNTANTGELFF	TGTGCCAGCAGCTTAAATACAGCGAACACCGGGGAGCTGTTTTTT
TRBJ1-2	TRBV5-6	NA	NA	CASSYSGQDGYTF	TGTGCCAGCAGCTACAGCGGGCAAGATGGCTACACCTTC
TRBJ2-2	TRBV9	TRBD1	NA	CASSDRQGPGELFF	TGTGCCAGCAGCGACAGACAGGGGCCCGGGGAGCTGTTTTTT
TRBJ2-7	TRBV5-1	TRBD2	NA	CASRTSASSYEQYF	TGCGCCAGCAGGACTAGCGCTAGCTCCTACGAGCAGTACTTC
TRBJ2-3	TRBV29-1	TRBD2	NA	CSVVLAGSTDTQYF	TGCAGCGTTGTACTAGCGGGGAGCACAGATACGCAGTATTTT
TRBJ2-3	TRBV18	TRBD2	NA	CASSGMTSAKGGSVTDTQYF	TGTGCCAGCTCAGGCATGACTAGCGCAAAAGGAGGATCGGTCACAGATACGCAGTATTTT
TRBJ2-5	TRBV25-1	NA	NA	CASSVREYLQETQYF	TGTGCCAGCAGTGTCCGGGAGTATTTGCAAGAGACCCAGTACTTC
TRBJ2-2	TRBV7-9	TRBD1	NA	CASSPDRAENTGELFF	TGTGCCAGCAGTCCTGACAGGGCTGAGAACACCGGGGAGCTGTTTTTT
TRBJ1-5	TRBV24-1	NA	NA	CATQRDQPQHF	TGTGCCACCCAGCGAGATCAGCCCCAGCATTTT
TRBJ1-5	TRBV19	NA	NA	CASRRLQVGDQPQHF	TGTGCCAGTAGGAGGCTACAGGTAGGGGATCAGCCCCAGCATTTT
TRBJ1-1	TRBV5-4	NA	NA	CASSLGAMNTEAFF	TGTGCCAGCAGCTTGGGGGCTATGAACACTGAAGCTTTCTTT
TRBJ1-5	TRBV5-8	TRBD1	NA	CASSSGQRISNQPQHF	TGTGCCAGCAGCTCGGGACAGAGAATAAGCAATCAGCCCCAGCATTTT
TRBJ2-7	TRBV19	NA	NA	CASSIGTLTYEQYF	TGTGCCAGTAGTATTGGGACTCTTACCTACGAGCAGTACTTC
TRBJ2-5	TRBV5-1	TRBD1	NA	CASTDRGRQETQYF	TGCGCCAGCACGGACAGGGGGAGACAAGAGACCCAGTACTTC
TRBJ2-6	TRBV19	NA	NA	CASSIDRLASSSGANVLTF	TGTGCCAGTAGTATAGATCGGCTAGCTTCGAGCTCTGGGGCCAACGTCCTGACTTTC
TRBJ1-1	TRBV11-2	NA	NA	CASSLEAGTPNTEAFF	TGTGCCAGCAGCTTAGAAGCCGGGACACCGAACACTGAAGCTTTCTTT
TRBJ2-1	TRBV6-5	NA	NA	CASSWGIGTSYNEQFF	TGTGCCAGCAGTTGGGGTATTGGGACATCCTACAATGAGCAGTTCTTC
TRBJ2-7	TRBV18	TRBD2	NA	CASSPLSQREWNEQYF	TGTGCCAGCTCACCACTCTCCCAGCGGGAGTGGAACGAGCAGTACTTC
TRBJ2-5	TRBV6-5	NA	NA	CASSSAQGVLETQYF	TGTGCCAGCAGTTCGGCCCAAGGGGTTTTAGAGACCCAGTACTTC
TRBJ1-2	TRBV18	NA	NA	CASSGTTSEGGYTF	TGTGCCAGCTCAGGTACAACGTCCGAGGGTGGCTACACCTTC
TRBJ2-5	TRBV30	TRBD1	NA	CAWSKSRGLQETQYF	TGTGCCTGGAGCAAGAGCAGGGGGCTTCAAGAGACCCAGTACTTC
TRBJ2-3	TRBV19	NA	NA	CASSRRSSTDTQYF	TGTGCCAGTAGCCGTCGGTCTAGCACAGATACGCAGTATTTT
TRBJ2-1	TRBV7-6	TRBD2	NA	CASSLAGGDYNEQFF	TGTGCCAGCAGCCTAGCGGGAGGGGACTACAATGAGCAGTTCTTC
TRBJ1-6	TRBV30	NA	NA	CAWSVVPGDRNSPLHF	TGTGCCTGGAGTGTGGTCCCAGGGGATAGAAATTCACCCCTCCACTTT
TRBJ2-7	TRBV11-1	NA	NA	CASSLGGQQTYEQYF	TGTGCCAGCAGCTTAGGCGGACAACAGACCTACGAGCAGTACTTC
TRBJ1-4	TRBV19	NA	NA	CASKTHRAGEKLFF	TGTGCCAGTAAGACACACCGGGCGGGTGAAAAACTGTTTTTT
TRBJ1-2	TRBV5-4	NA	NA	CASTYYNYGYTF	TGTGCCAGTACCTACTACAACTATGGCTACACCTTC
TRBJ2-1	TRBV25-1	NA	NA	CASSPTGPGEQFF	TGTGCCAGCAGTCCGACGGGCCCAGGGGAGCAGTTCTTC
TRBJ2-7	TRBV12-3/TRBV12-4	NA	NA	CASTSSVYEQYF	TGTGCCAGCACCTCTTCGGTTTACGAGCAGTACTTC
TRBJ2-5	TRBV6-5	NA	NA	CASSYSYLGETQYF	TGTGCCAGCAGTTACTCGTACCTCGGGGAGACCCAGTACTTC
TRBJ2-3	TRBV21-1	NA	NA	CASSRRLAGHTDTQYF	TGTGCCAGCAGCCGTCGACTAGCGGGACACACAGATACGCAGTATTTT
TRBJ1-5	TRBV7-6	NA	NA	CASSQGLDQPQHF	TGTGCCAGCAGCCAGGGGTTGGATCAGCCCCAGCATTTT
TRBJ2-2	TRBV11-2	NA	NA	CASRTPNTGELFF	TGTGCCAGCAGGACACCGAACACCGGGGAGCTGTTTTTT
TRBJ2-3	TRBV28	NA	NA	CASSFPTDPSTDTQYF	TGTGCCAGCAGTTTCCCCACAGACCCTAGCACAGATACGCAGTATTTT
TRBJ1-6	TRBV18	NA	once	CASSPGQYNSPLHF	TGTGCCAGCTCACCAGGACAGTATAATTCACCCCTCCACTTT
TRBJ1-3	TRBV28	NA	few	CASSLRWGRSGNTIYF	TGTGCCAGCAGTTTAAGATGGGGCCGCTCTGGAAACACCATATATTTT